This T cell receptor (beta chain) was observed in a study of cytomegalovirus exposure and HLA in healthy donors. General study findings and limits: In an earlier analysis, productive rearrangement rates for most beta V segments clustered near 90% or 30%. Highest at DRB1 and lowest at HLA-C, TCR association rates differed among HLA loci in a later analysis.

The PCR employed 60 Vbeta primers together with 13 Jbeta primers. Produced via immunoSEQ multiplex PCR; TCRdb's table is partial and in-frame only. This sample has about 190,000 clones, with approximately 80% found just once. Of note for this clone: Its antigen is still unknown.

The source of this sequence is a woman aged 45-59 years in good health and CMV-seropositive. Sequencing was done on a sample of PBMCs.

The DNA of the CDR3 is TGTGCCAGTAGTATAGTCAGGGGGCGTCTGTTCTTC. Protein product: CASSIVRGRLFF. The chain employs TRBV19 and TRBJ2-1; 8 bases agree with TRBD1. The CDR3 spans 12 residues. CDR1 and CDR2 (germline): LNHDA, SQIVND (reference sequence). V lost 1 base, J lost 15 bases, and 5 bases stayed unmatched.